One TCR beta chain is described in this entry. The CDR3 consists of 12 residues. Per germline, CDR1 ENHRY and CDR2 SYGVKD. V shed 6 bases and J 8 bases; nucleotides not matched to a gene: 4. Sequencing was performed with immunoSEQ multiplex PCR; in TCRdb, only in-frame clones are kept and a portion is missing. The sample holds under 75,000 clones, almost 95% seen once. The sample comes from a study of technical replicates of blood from several donors. The sample comprised PBMCs. The chain combines TRBV10-3 with TRBJ2-1, with 7 positions matching TRBD2. This receptor was identified in a human donor in good health. Some clones in this sample may be carry-over from other donors' samples. CDR3 protein: CAISSSGDEQFF. The CDR3 DNA reads TGTGCCATCAGCTCCAGCGGGGATGAGCAGTTCTTC.